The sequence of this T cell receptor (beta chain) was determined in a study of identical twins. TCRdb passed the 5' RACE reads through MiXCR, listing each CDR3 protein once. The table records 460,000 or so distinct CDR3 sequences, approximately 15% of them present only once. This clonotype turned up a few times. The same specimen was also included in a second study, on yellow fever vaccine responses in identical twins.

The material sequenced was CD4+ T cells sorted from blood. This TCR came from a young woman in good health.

Written as DNA, the CDR3 is TGTGCCAGCAGCTTACCGGGTAGCAATCAGCCCCAGCATTTT. It yields the protein CASSLPGSNQPQHF. The chain employs TRBV7-9 and TRBJ1-5; D not resolved. Germline V gene data show CDR1 as SEHNR and CDR2 as FQNEAQ (reference sequence). V lost 2 bases, J lost 0 bases, and 5 bases lay in between. The CDR3 sequence is 14 residues long.